This T cell receptor (beta chain) is drawn from a study of blood T cell repertoires in COVID-19. The V and J ends lost 1 base and 3 bases respectively, with 4 bases between them. The V gene's germline CDR1 is SGHNT and CDR2 YYREEE (reference sequence). The length of the CDR3 is 12 residues. Sequenced by immunoSEQ multiplex PCR; TCRdb stores in-frame clones only, minus some. The sample has about 200,000 clones, roughly nine tenths seen once; the top ten hold 6.5% to 9%. This clone was seen a few times. Those who participated ranged in age from roughly 18 to 89 years and resided in 20 to 30 US areas. Cohort allocation depended upon clinical history that participants reported. Donors in Cohort 3 who had recovered were those with two negative PCRs, healthcare professional clearance, or resolution of their symptoms.

The chain combines TRBV5-4 with TRBJ1-2; the D is unclear. The sequenced sample consisted of PBMCs or T cells enriched from blood (not recorded which). The receptor was derived from a woman between 18 and 29 years old who had recovered from COVID-19. The chain's CDR3 is CASSLPDYGYTF. The CDR3 DNA reads as TGTGCCAGCAGCTTGCCGGACTATGGCTACACCTTC.